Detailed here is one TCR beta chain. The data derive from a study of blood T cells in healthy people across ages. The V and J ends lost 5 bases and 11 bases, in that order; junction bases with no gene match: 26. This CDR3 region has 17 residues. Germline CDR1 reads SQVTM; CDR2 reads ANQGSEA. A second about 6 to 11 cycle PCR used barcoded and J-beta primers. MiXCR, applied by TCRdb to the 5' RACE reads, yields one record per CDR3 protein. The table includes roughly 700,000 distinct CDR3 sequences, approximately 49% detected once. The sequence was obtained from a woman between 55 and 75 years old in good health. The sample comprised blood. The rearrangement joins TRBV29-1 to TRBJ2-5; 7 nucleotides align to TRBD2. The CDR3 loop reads CSVIWPGLAADWGEQYF. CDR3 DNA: TGCAGCGTTATTTGGCCGGGGCTAGCGGCGGATTGGGGTGAGCAGTACTTC. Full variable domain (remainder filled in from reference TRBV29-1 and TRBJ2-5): SAVISQKPSRDICQRGTSLTIQCQVDSQVTMMFWYRQQPGQSLTLIATANQGSEATYESGFVIDKFPISRPNLTFSTLTVSNMSPEDSSIYLCSVIWPGLAADWGEQYFGPGTRLLVL.